Shown below are 18 T cell receptor beta chains from a single sample sequenced in a study of identical twins. From the 5' RACE reads, TCRdb called clonotypes with MiXCR, one entry per CDR3 protein. The sample has nearly 900,000 distinct CDR3 sequences; 9% to 15% are singletons. This sample also belongs to another study, concerning yellow fever vaccine responses in identical twins.

Sequencing was performed on PBMCs. The receptors come from a woman younger than 35 in good health.

This clonotype was seen more than once but under ten times. The chain recombines TRBV11-2 with TRBJ2-7; a possible D gene is TRBD2 (6 bases). Germline CDR1 reads SGHAT; CDR2 reads FQNNGV. V lost 3 bases to trimming and J lost 4 bases, with 16 bases between them. This CDR3 contains 15 residues. The CDR3 reads CASSLEVGGWYEQYF. CDR3 in DNA: TGTGCCAGCAGCTTGGAGGTGGGAGGATGGTACGAGCAGTACTTC.

This clonotype was recorded a few times. The V call is TRBV9, the J call TRBJ2-1; 8 bases fit TRBD2. CDR1 and CDR2 (germline): SGDLS, YYNGEE. The CDR3 is made up of 18 amino acids. Trimming removed 1 base from V and 0 bases from J; junction bases left unmatched: 9. The CDR3 protein is CASSVIGSGVGSYNEQFF. The CDR3 region has the DNA TGTGCCAGCAGCGTAATAGGTAGCGGGGTGGGCTCCTACAATGAGCAGTTCTTC.

CDR3 in amino acids: CSATPGLAGANEQFF. The CDR3 DNA reads TGCAGTGCTACGCCCGGACTAGCGGGGGCCAATGAGCAGTTCTTC. The J gene is TRBJ2-1, the V gene TRBV20-1; TRBD2 matches at 13 bases. With V trimmed by 4 bases and J by 6 bases, 6 bases remained unmatched. The CDR3 totals 15 residues. The germline gives CDR1 DFQATT, CDR2 SNEGSKA (reference sequence).

This clonotype was seen many times. The CDR3 is CAISPAGTGNQPQHF. CDR3 DNA: TGTGCCATCAGTCCCGCCGGGACAGGGAATCAGCCCCAGCATTTT. V usage is TRBV10-3 and J usage is TRBJ1-5; TRBD1 agrees at 9 bases. Germline loops: CDR1 ENHRY, CDR2 SYGVKD. This CDR3 comprises 15 residues. Trimming at V came to 5 bases and at J to 4 bases, leaving 6 bases not matched to a gene.

This clonotype was observed a few times. This chain joins TRBV2 and TRBJ1-5; unclear D gene. CDR1 SNHLY and CDR2 FYNNEI come from the germline V gene. This CDR3 is 15 amino acids long. V was shortened by 5 bases and J by 2 bases, with 13 bases between the two germline ends. The CDR3 sequence: CASSTYRRGNQPQHF. Here the CDR3 DNA reads TGTGCCAGCAGTACTTACCGACGGGGCAATCAGCCCCAGCATTTT.

The chain joins TRBV29-1 to TRBJ1-2, with 10 bases that match TRBD1. Trimming cost V 5 bases and J 8 bases; bases outside gene matches: 5. The germline V gene encodes CDR1 SQVTM and CDR2 ANQGSEA. CDR3 length: 12 residues. The CDR3 DNA sequence: TGCAGCGTTCAAGGGACAGGGGTCGGCTACACCTTC. Amino acids: CSVQGTGVGYTF.

This clonotype has only a few counts. The rearrangement links TRBV28 to TRBJ2-3; 8 bases line up with TRBD1. The CDR3 is made up of 17 amino acids. Unmatched junction bases numbered 12, after V lost 4 bases and J lost 3 bases. Per germline, CDR1 MDHEN and CDR2 SYDVKM. The DNA of the CDR3 is TGTGCCAGCAGTTCTGCATCAGGGGGCCTCGGGACAGATACGCAGTATTTT. Translating gives CASSSASGGLGTDTQYF.

This clonotype was recorded a few times. This sequence joins TRBV6-1 and TRBJ2-3; the D is unclear. The CDR3 is 15 amino acids. V dropped 7 bases and J dropped 1 base, with 15 bases sitting between them. Per germline, CDR1 MNHNS and CDR2 SASEGT. The CDR3 nucleotides are TGTGCCAGCACGCCAGTCGGCCTCGGCACAGATACGCAGTATTTT. Its translation: CASTPVGLGTDTQYF.

The chain combines TRBV5-1 with TRBJ1-1; D perhaps matches TRBD1 (5 bases). The V and J ends lost 6 bases and 1 base respectively, with 13 bases between them. This CDR3 is 14 amino acids long. CDR1 and CDR2 from the germline V gene are SGHRS and YFSETQ. The CDR3 bases are TGCGCCAGCACCCCGCGGGACGGGAACACTGAAGCTTTCTTT. Translation gives CASTPRDGNTEAFF.

The sample holds a few counts of this clonotype. V gene TRBV4-1 combines with J gene TRBJ2-2, with D perhaps matching TRBD1 (6 bases). Germline-derived CDR1 and CDR2 are MGHRA and YSYEKL. Between the trimmed V and J ends, which lost 0 bases and 4 bases, there was a span of 15 bases. The CDR3 length is 17 residues. The CDR3 here is CASSQDTRTGITGELFF. The CDR3 region has the DNA TGCGCCAGCAGCCAAGACACCCGAACAGGGATCACCGGGGAGCTGTTTTTT.

V and J are TRBV12-3 or TRBV12-4 and TRBJ1-3, with D possibly matching TRBD1 (6 bases). V was trimmed by 5 bases and J by 5 bases, leaving 10 bases between them. This CDR3 has 13 residues. The CDR3 region is CASSLGQRNTIYF. The CDR3, as DNA: TGTGCCAGCAGTCTGGGACAACGAAACACCATATATTTT.

This clonotype showed up many times. This rearrangement joins TRBV6-1 to TRBJ1-5, with 10 bases lining up with TRBD1. Germline V gene data show CDR1 as MNHNS and CDR2 as SASEGT. V shed 0 bases and J 6 bases; nucleotides not matched to a gene: 5. This CDR3 is 16 amino acids long. The CDR3 DNA is TGTGCCAGCAGTGAAGCGCAGGGACAGGGGCTTCAGCCCCAGCATTTT. It is translated as CASSEAQGQGLQPQHF.

The rearrangement uses TRBV20-1 and TRBJ1-5, with D unclear. The CDR3 extends over 13 amino acids. The germline CDR1 and CDR2 sequences are DFQATT and SNEGSKA (reference sequence). V was clipped by 0 bases and J by 7 bases, with 10 bases between them. For the CDR3, the DNA is TGCAGTGCTAGAGATCCTGTAGGGCAGCCCCAGCATTTT. It specifies CSARDPVGQPQHF.

This chain uses TRBV24-1 with TRBJ1-1, with a weak D call TRBD1 (6 bases). V lost 10 bases, J lost 1 base, and 15 bases lay in between. There are 14 residues in the CDR3. Germline V gene lookup returns CDR1 KGHDR and CDR2 SFDVKD. The CDR3 region is CATPGGPPNTEAFF. CDR3 nucleotide sequence: TGTGCCACTCCCGGGGGCCCACCGAACACTGAAGCTTTCTTT.

This clonotype was recorded many times. The rearrangement joins TRBV9 to TRBJ1-2; D possibly corresponds to TRBD1 (5 bases). Between the trimmed V and J ends, which lost 3 bases and 5 bases, there was a span of 8 bases. CDR3 length: 12 residues. In germline, CDR1 is SGDLS, CDR2 YYNGEE. The CDR3 is CASSADSYGYTF. CDR3 sequence (DNA): TGTGCCAGCAGCGCCGACAGTTATGGCTACACCTTC.

The chain joins TRBV7-2 to TRBJ1-1; 7 bases align to TRBD1. Germline trimming cut 1 base from V and 4 bases from J; bases unmatched to any gene: 6. CDR1 is SGHTA, CDR2 FQGNSA, per germline. The CDR3 has 15 residues. The CDR3: CASSLVGDRVTEAFF. The CDR3 bases are TGTGCCAGCAGCTTAGTAGGAGACAGGGTCACTGAAGCTTTCTTT.

This clonotype was picked up many times. The chain is built from TRBV5-1 and TRBJ1-2; D ambiguous. The ends were cut back, 4 bases at V and 4 bases at J, with 14 bases in the middle. Germline V gene lookup returns CDR1 SGHRS and CDR2 YFSETQ. CDR3 length equals 14 residues. CDR3 residues: CASSPDGDFYGYTF. The DNA of the CDR3 is TGCGCCAGCAGCCCGGATGGCGATTTCTATGGCTACACCTTC.

This clonotype has a handful of counts. The V gene is TRBV19, the J gene TRBJ1-4; D is uncertain. Looked up from germline, CDR1 is LNHDA and CDR2 is SQIVND (reference sequence). V lost 1 base, J lost 3 bases, and 9 bases lay in between. CDR3 length: 15 residues. CDR3 in DNA: TGTGCCAGTAGTATAGGAATACAGCCTAATGAAAAACTGTTTTTT. Protein: CASSIGIQPNEKLFF.